This T cell receptor (beta chain) derives from a study of cytomegalovirus exposure and HLA in healthy donors (dated 2017 in TCRdb). About the study as a whole: An earlier analysis of approximately 590 of the donors reported 276 Gb of sequence data and 117 million unique TCR beta sequences from about 200 million T cells. An early release that covered several hundred HLA-typed donors contained about 300 gigabases of sequencing data and about 93 million unique TCR sequences. The genetic ancestry cluster associated with self-reported Caucasian donors included 70% to 85% of the 300 to 450 genotyped donors. The study aimed to test whether signatures of past pathogen exposure could be identified by cataloging public T cell receptors. Using immunosequencing, the study profiled T cell repertoires from roughly 650 subjects and related those repertoires to cytomegalovirus serostatus. A separate validation cohort of more than 100 different subjects was used in addition to the approximately 610-subject first cohort. High-throughput TCR immunosequencing, statistical association of individual TCRs with disease status, and machine learning were combined to predict cytomegalovirus infection status. In a later analysis, previously published TCR beta repertoires from more than 500 donors were re-analyzed and high-resolution HLA genotyping was added so that TCR occurrence patterns could be studied. In the later analysis, no new phenotypic data were used to find candidate immune exposures; instead, reliance was placed on TCR beta sequences and their occurrence across donors. To decide whether each TCR beta V gene segment behaved as functional or pseudogenic, an earlier analysis of 587 of the donors relied on high-throughput TCR beta sequencing. Donor age, sex, ethnicity and CMV serostatus were collected together with the repertoire data. Genome-wide SNP genotypes for about three fifths of the roughly 700 donors were used in a later genetic analysis, which treated that subset as a discovery cohort. All discovery cohort repertoires had been generated using a single sequencing platform. Class I and class II HLA loci were covered by the typing at four-digit resolution. Typing coverage varied by locus: about 620-630 donors for A, B, C, DRB1 and DQB1; 500 to 550 for DQA1; more than 600 for DPA1; around 450 for DPB1. Roughly five DR-DQ haplotypes were treated as single units for association and clustering because of strong linkage in the cohort. Among roughly 400 genotyped donors of the cohort, an average of roughly 230,000 unique TCR beta nucleotide sequences was sequenced per donor, of which roughly 17% were non-productive. The paper as a whole reports these results and caveats: Only TCR beta chains were sequenced in this cohort, and the absence of alpha or paired-chain data limited detectable features. In a later genetic analysis, a missense DCLRE1C variant was associated with V-gene and J-gene trimming of TCR beta chains, and the association was replicated in an independent cohort. A later analysis found that HLA-associated TCR beta chains were more clonally expanded and had lower generation probabilities than equally common non-associated chains. Some IMGT-functional V segments, including TRBV6-2 and TRBV6-3, could not be distinguished by the 87-base-pair reads and were therefore excluded. In a later analysis, TCR association rates were found to vary across HLA loci, with the most associated TCRs seen for DRB1 alleles and the fewest for HLA-C alleles. Strong co-occurrence of HLA alleles, especially DR and DQ, made assigning TCR associations to individual alleles difficult. Roughly uniform sequencing depth across donors was assumed in presence/absence analyses, although this assumption may not hold. The classifier was reported to diagnose cytomegalovirus status with high specificity and sensitivity in both the original and validation cohorts. Linkage disequilibrium might explain the correlated functional status among segregating V segments, but an unknown experimental factor could not be ruled out. A few of the identified cytomegalovirus-associated TCR beta chains were confirmed in vitro to be specific for cytomegalovirus antigens. In a later genetic analysis, fewer N-insertions in productive TCRs were reported among donors in an Asian-associated ancestry cluster than the approximately 670-donor mean. About 17 rarely observed V segments, including chromosome 9 orphons, were excluded from the earlier analysis of approximately 500 of the donors because counts were too low. The sequencing pipeline was judged likely to have produced a cluster of highly shared sequence variants as a technical artifact. A later analysis reported that several top co-occurrence clusters appeared linked to parvovirus B19, influenza, CMV and Epstein-Barr virus. Specific HLA alleles were associated with more than 15,000 TCR beta sequences at a false discovery rate of 0.05 in a later analysis. The study gave a list of 150 to 200 TCR beta chains associated with cytomegalovirus. Most TCR sequences were seen in very few donors, while some public TCRs were found in many individuals. In an earlier analysis of 450 to 750 of the donors, most TCR beta V segments appeared in productive rearrangements about 90% or about 30% of the time, broadly matching IMGT annotations. According to a later analysis, most CMV-associated TCR beta chains appeared to be HLA-restricted, and the HLA associations seemed to be driven largely by CMV exposure. For the cohort, immune exposure information was limited to CMV serostatus. A further reported finding was that TCR beta sequences accurately predicted the HLA-A and HLA-B alleles for most subjects in the first cohort. Because HLA typing was missing for some donors at each locus, association tests included only the typed subset. According to the authors, the approach could potentially be generalized to other disease states and immunological phenotypes.

Receptor amplification or capture employed the immunoSEQ multiplex PCR assay. A mixture of 60 forward primers for TCR Vbeta segments and 13 reverse primers for TCR Jbeta segments was used in the multiplex PCR. Amplification of the CDR3 region of rearranged TCR beta genes was performed with a multiplex PCR assay on genomic DNA. Amplified TCR beta libraries were sequenced as 87-base-pair reads on the Illumina HiSeq System. The published analysis was carried out like this. A later analysis counted tens of millions of unique TCR beta chains across the 550 to 700 repertoires, and some 12 million of these chains were shared by at least two donors. Raw reads were error-corrected and collapsed into unique sequences by a nearest-neighbor algorithm in which closely related sequences were merged to remove PCR and sequencing errors. CDR3 sequences were aligned to IMGT reference sequences to assign V, D and J gene segments. For a sequence to be retained, at least a six-nucleotide match to both a V gene segment and a J gene segment was required. A rearrangement counted as productive if the CDR3 had no stop codons and remained in frame with V and J, and every other rearrangement counted as non-productive. CDR3 was defined by IMGT convention, running from the second conserved V-encoded cysteine to the conserved J-encoded phenylalanine. Sequences without an unambiguous match to a single V gene segment were excluded from the earlier analysis of about 600 of the donors. In an earlier analysis of 587 of the donors, V segments were called functional above 56.7% productive rearrangements and were called segregating when the between-donor standard deviation exceeded 5%. A statistical classification framework was built for diagnosing cytomegalovirus status from the catalog of TCR beta chain sequences. A later analysis assigned V and J genes by comparing TCR nucleotide sequences with IMGT/GENE-DB human TR gene sequences. Using the TCRdist pipeline, a later analysis assigned CDR3 sequences along with most-parsimonious VDJ recombination scenarios. A later analysis defined each TCR beta chain by its CDR3 amino acid sequence plus V-gene family, and excluded reads lacking a unique V-gene family. A later analysis removed 500 to 600 highly shared, low-generation-probability nucleotide sequences to deal with suspected cross-contamination and a sequencing artifact. For each public chain, a later analysis derived a clonal expansion index from normalized ranks of inferred template counts within each repertoire. A later analysis computed generation probabilities with a VDJ recombination model fitted to out-of-frame rearrangements, and checked the results against IGoR. A later analysis scored TCR-TCR, TCR-HLA and TCR-CMV co-occurrence with hypergeometric tests, applying a repertoire-size bias correction to TCR pairs. In a later analysis, false discovery rates were estimated by permuting HLA or CMV assignments 20 times. A later analysis grouped co-occurring TCRs with DBSCAN, adding TCRdist sequence similarity when clustering within HLA-allele-positive subsets. For co-occurrence clustering, repertoires with fewer than 30,000 or more than 120,000 public chains were excluded, along with four or five repertoires with anomalous nucleotide sharing. Not all clones reach the TCRdb copy of this immuneACCESS table, which keeps in-frame sequences only. Checked studies attribute under half of the gap to unresolved V genes and leave the rest unexplained. V, J and clone size were drawn from that table, and D and trimming were deduced from the DNA. The sample data list under 95,000 clones, and around 72% of these were observed just once. Around 10% of the sample is held by the ten biggest clonotypes.

At the junction V is shortened by 4 bases and J by 10 bases; bases outside the gene matches: 5. The CDR3 measures 13 amino acids from cysteine to phenylalanine. Here the CDR3 DNA is all that survives: 39 bases in frame from base 1. As encoded in the germline V gene (reference sequence), CDR1 is PRHDT while CDR2 is FYEKMQ. In regard to this clone: Its target antigen remains unknown. No base-level quality is on record; no much larger clone is a single base apart.

The cohort comprised approximately 700 healthy bone marrow donors. Cohort members were all nominally healthy when sampled, although unrecorded immune exposures were likely present. The donor was CMV seropositive and belonged to the group of 250 to 300 seropositive cohort members. Each donor provided a peripheral blood sample, and peripheral blood mononuclear cells were used for TCR beta sequencing. The Qiagen DNeasy Blood Extraction Kit was used to extract genomic DNA from the blood cell samples. The chain couples TRBV13 to TRBJ1-2; 11 central nucleotides agree with TRBD1. This clonotype was sampled from a woman aged 40 to 50 in good health and CMV-seropositive. The source material was PBMCs. The bases are TGTGCCAGCAGCTCGGACAGGGGGCGCGACTACACCTTC. It is translated as CASSSDRGRDYTF.